This TCR beta chain is from a study of blood T cells in healthy people across ages. Primers used in a second PCR of about 6 to 11 cycles were a sample-barcoded 5' primer and a J-beta primer mix. MiXCR, applied by TCRdb to the 5' RACE reads, yields one record per CDR3 protein. This sample has 650,000 to 900,000 distinct CDR3 sequences, with 62% found just once. The germline CDR1 and CDR2 sequences are LGHNA and YNFKEQ. Losses at the gene ends were 0 bases for V and 2 bases for J; bases not matched to a gene: 10. The CDR3 has 18 residues. The genes are TRBV4-2 and TRBJ2-1, with TRBD2 matching 7 bases. Material: blood. The TCR was taken from a man in his thirties or forties in good health. The CDR3 here is CASSQEDAGLAAYNEQFF. The CDR3 coding sequence is TGTGCCAGCAGCCAAGAGGATGCTGGGCTAGCGGCCTACAATGAGCAGTTCTTC.